The following is a TCR beta chain sequence with its context. This sample was included in a study of human T cells and chemical hapten exposure. About the study: While the roughly 22-week study was under way, patients received diphenylcyclopropenone on the scalp every week.

CDR1 is SGHTA, CDR2 FQGTGA, per germline. This CDR3 has 16 residues. Trimming cost V 5 bases and J 8 bases, with 23 bases left between them. TCRdb passed the RACE reads through MiXCR, listing each CDR3 protein once. The table records approximately 320,000 distinct CDR3 sequences, around 5.5% of them present only once. Time point reported: pre-sensitization, week 0. Described treatment: therapeutic diphenylcyclopropenone sensitization with weekly scalp DPC. Unfractionated whole blood was the source from which total RNA was extracted. The rearrangement links TRBV7-3 to TRBJ2-3; either TRBD1 or TRBD2 may supply D (5 bases each). The TCR was taken from a young woman with alopecia areata. Some clones in this sample may be carry-over from other donors' samples. The sample in question was whole blood, obtained in connection with sensitization to the hapten diphenylcyclopropenone (DPC). The CDR3 loop is CASSDGALGFLGTQYF. In DNA, the CDR3 is TGTGCCAGCAGCGACGGGGCTTTGGGGTTTCTAGGTACGCAGTATTTT.